One and the same sample provided the 16 T cell receptor beta chains below, sequenced in a study of early T cells in non-severe SARS-CoV-2 infection. MiXCR was run by TCRdb on the 5' RACE reads, yielding one entry per CDR3 protein. The table shows about 110,000 distinct CDR3 sequences, with around 12% occurring only once. The sample in question was whole blood, obtained at baseline. The receptor source for this set is an adult who was a healthcare worker with PCR-confirmed SARS-CoV-2 infection or an uninfected control (not recorded which).

This clonotype has a count of ten or more. The CDR3 DNA sequence: TGTGCCAGCAGCTCCGTGGGATACAGTGAAGCTTTCTTT. It yields the protein CASSSVGYSEAFF. V is TRBV7-3 and J is TRBJ1-1; D ambiguous. Germline lookup yields CDR1 SGHTA and CDR2 FQGTGA. The CDR3 is made up of 13 amino acids. The V end lost 4 bases, the J end lost 7 bases, and 13 bases lay between the germline ends.

This clonotype was detected a few times. The chain employs TRBV7-8 and TRBJ2-2; D gene uncertain. The CDR3 loop spans 13 amino acids. V was trimmed by 6 bases and J by 6 bases, leaving 11 bases between them. Germline values: CDR1 SGHVS, CDR2 FQNEAQ. CDR3 amino acids: CASRHSLAGELFF. The CDR3 DNA reads TGTGCCAGCAGACACAGTTTAGCCGGGGAGCTGTTTTTT.

The rearrangement joins TRBV5-1 to TRBJ1-2; D is unresolved. V lost 0 bases and J lost 0, with 9 bases in between. This CDR3 contains 15 residues. Per germline, CDR1 SGHRS and CDR2 YFSETQ. CDR3 amino acids: CASSLGVKANYGYTF. CDR3 nucleotide sequence: TGCGCCAGCAGCTTGGGGGTCAAAGCTAACTATGGCTACACCTTC. Complete variable domain (other parts from reference TRBV5-1 and TRBJ1-2): KAGVTQTPRYLIKTRGQQVTLSCSPISGHRSVSWYQQTPGQGLQFLFEYFSETQRNKGNFPGRFSGRQFSNSRSEMNVSTLELGDSALYLCASSLGVKANYGYTFGSGTRLTVV.

This chain links TRBV29-1 with TRBJ1-2; no clear D. CDR3 length equals 12 residues. Germline assignment: CDR1 SQVTM and CDR2 ANQGSEA. With 7 bases removed from V and 2 bases from J, the gap between germline ends came to 11 bases. The CDR3: CSGRVRNYGYTF. The CDR3 DNA reads TGCAGCGGCCGGGTCAGAAACTATGGCTACACCTTC.

This clonotype has a handful of counts. The chain employs TRBV5-1 and TRBJ1-6; D is undetermined. CDR1 and CDR2 (germline): SGHRS, YFSETQ. This CDR3 is built from 14 residues. Trimming removed 2 bases from V and 10 bases from J, with 13 bases in between. CDR3 sequence (DNA): TGCGCCAGCAGCTTTTGGTCAGCGGGGTCACCCCTCCACTTT. As protein: CASSFWSAGSPLHF.

The V and J genes are TRBV5-8 and TRBJ1-5; 9 bases align to TRBD1. The germline CDR1 and CDR2 sequences are SGHTS and YDEGEE. The CDR3 has 16 amino acids. J was trimmed by 3 bases and V by 4 bases; bases with no gene match: 8. CDR3 coding DNA: TGTGCCAGCAGCGAGGGGACAGGGCTCCTCAATCAGCCCCAGCATTTT. Translation gives CASSEGTGLLNQPQHF. Full variable domain (outside the CDR3, taken from reference TRBV5-8 and TRBJ1-5): EAGVTQSPTHLIKTRGQQATLRCSPISGHTSVYWYQQALGLGLQFLLWYDEGEERNRGNFPPRFSGRQFPNYSSELNVNALELEDSALYLCASSEGTGLLNQPQHFGDGTRLSIL.

In this sample, this clonotype turned up many times. The rearrangement uses TRBV6-1 and TRBJ2-2; 7 bases are a match to TRBD1. The CDR3 has 13 amino acids. With 10 bases clipped from V and 4 bases from J, the junction kept 6 bases outside the gene matches. Germline V gene data show CDR1 as MNHNS and CDR2 as SASEGT. DNA of the CDR3: TGTGCCACCGACACAGGGGCCACCGGGGAGCTGTTTTTT. Its protein is CATDTGATGELFF.

This chain joins TRBV12-3 or TRBV12-4 and TRBJ1-5; D not certain. This CDR3 region has 12 residues. The V gene lost 6 bases and the J gene lost 7 bases, with 10 bases spanning the gap. This chain's CDR3 is CASSGRSQPQHF. DNA for the CDR3: TGTGCCAGCAGCGGAAGAAGCCAGCCCCAGCATTTT.

This clonotype was found many times. The rearrangement links TRBV7-2 to TRBJ2-3, with 8 bases fitting TRBD1. The CDR3 contains 15 residues. Germline V gene lookup returns CDR1 SGHTA and CDR2 FQGNSA. V trimming: 1 base; J trimming: 3 bases; junction bases outside the gene matches: 3. The CDR3 coding sequence is TGTGCCAGCAGCTTAGATGGGACAGGAACAGATACGCAGTATTTT. This codes for CASSLDGTGTDTQYF.

The sample holds a few counts of this clonotype. The V gene is TRBV25-1, the J gene TRBJ1-2; no firm D call. V lost 3 bases and J 1 base, leaving 6 bases between the germline ends. The CDR3 length is 13 residues. Germline CDR1 reads MGHDK; CDR2 reads SYGVNS. For the CDR3, the DNA is TGTGCCAGCAGTGAGACAAATAACTATGGCTACACCTTC. Its translation: CASSETNNYGYTF.

This chain uses TRBV7-9 with TRBJ1-4; D might be TRBD1 (5 bases). The CDR3 sequence is 15 residues long. The germline V gene has CDR1 SEHNR and CDR2 FQNEAQ (reference sequence). V gave up 4 bases and J gave up 8 bases, with 17 bases separating them. The CDR3 nucleotides read TGTGCCAGCAGCTCTTGGGACCTGTTAGGCGAAAAACTGTTTTTT. Protein sequence: CASSSWDLLGEKLFF.

The J gene is TRBJ2-7, the V gene TRBV11-2; a weak D match, TRBD1 (6 bases). Germline V gene sequence: CDR1 SGHAT, CDR2 FQNNGV. CDR3 length: 12 amino acids. Deletions cut 4 bases from V and 6 bases from J, with 10 bases between. The CDR3 region is CASSSQGSEQYF. CDR3 DNA: TGTGCCAGCAGCTCACAGGGCTCCGAGCAGTACTTC.

This clonotype was seen more than once but under ten times. V is TRBV5-1 and J is TRBJ1-1; D is undetermined. The CDR3 runs to 14 residues. The germline V gene encodes CDR1 SGHRS and CDR2 YFSETQ. Trimming pared 4 bases from V and 1 base from J, leaving 11 bases between. CDR3 sequence (DNA): TGCGCCAGCAGCCCCCTCGGCCCGAACACTGAAGCTTTCTTT. Translating it yields CASSPLGPNTEAFF.

This chain connects TRBV10-1 to TRBJ1-2, with D perhaps TRBD1 (6 bases). Trimming took 9 bases from V and 2 from J, leaving 10 bases between them. The CDR3 sequence is 12 residues long. CDR1 and CDR2 from the germline V gene are WNHNN and SYGVQD (reference sequence). CDR3 DNA: TGCGCCAGGGACGGACAGAACTATGGCTACACCTTC. It codes for CARDGQNYGYTF.

This clonotype has more than one count but fewer than ten. The V call is TRBV6-2 or TRBV6-3, the J call TRBJ1-1, with 8 nucleotides matching TRBD1. V trimming: 6 bases; J trimming: 6 bases; junction bases outside the gene matches: 9. Per the germline V gene, CDR1 is MNHEY and CDR2 is SVGEGT. The CDR3 spans 14 residues. The CDR3: CASSPDRARAEAFF. In DNA form, the CDR3 reads TGTGCCAGCAGCCCGGACAGGGCTAGGGCTGAAGCTTTCTTT.

This clonotype appeared many times. The rearrangement links TRBV20-1 to TRBJ2-1, with 8 bases matching TRBD2. Germline assignment: CDR1 DFQATT and CDR2 SNEGSKA (reference sequence). The CDR3 contains 15 residues. The V segment lost 6 bases and the J segment 2 bases; nucleotides outside the gene matches: 9. The CDR3 protein is CSAPSGGFTYNEQFF. DNA of the CDR3: TGCAGTGCGCCTTCGGGGGGGTTTACCTACAATGAGCAGTTCTTC.